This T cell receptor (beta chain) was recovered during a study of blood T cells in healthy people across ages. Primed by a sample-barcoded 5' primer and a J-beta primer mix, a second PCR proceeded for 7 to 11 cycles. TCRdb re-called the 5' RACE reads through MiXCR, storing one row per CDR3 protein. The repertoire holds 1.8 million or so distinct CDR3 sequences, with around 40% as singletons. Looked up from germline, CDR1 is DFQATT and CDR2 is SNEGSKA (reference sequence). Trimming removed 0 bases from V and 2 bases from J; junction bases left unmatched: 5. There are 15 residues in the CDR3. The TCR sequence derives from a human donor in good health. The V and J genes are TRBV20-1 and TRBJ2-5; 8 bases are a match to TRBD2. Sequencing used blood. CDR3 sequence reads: CSARDPRGGQETQYF. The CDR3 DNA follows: TGCAGTGCTAGAGATCCTCGGGGGGGGCAAGAGACCCAGTACTTC.